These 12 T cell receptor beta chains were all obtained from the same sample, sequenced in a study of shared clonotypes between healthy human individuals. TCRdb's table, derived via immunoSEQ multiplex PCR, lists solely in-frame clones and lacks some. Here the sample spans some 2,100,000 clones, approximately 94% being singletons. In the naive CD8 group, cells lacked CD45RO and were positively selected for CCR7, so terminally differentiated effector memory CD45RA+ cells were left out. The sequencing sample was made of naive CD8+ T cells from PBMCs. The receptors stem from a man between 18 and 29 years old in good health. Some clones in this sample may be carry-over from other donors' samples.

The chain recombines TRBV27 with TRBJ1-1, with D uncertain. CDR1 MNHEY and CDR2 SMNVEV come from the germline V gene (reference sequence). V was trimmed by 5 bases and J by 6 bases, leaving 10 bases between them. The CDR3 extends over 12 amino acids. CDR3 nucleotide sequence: TGTGCCAGCAGTCAACACGGGGCTGAAGCTTTCTTT. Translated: CASSQHGAEAFF.

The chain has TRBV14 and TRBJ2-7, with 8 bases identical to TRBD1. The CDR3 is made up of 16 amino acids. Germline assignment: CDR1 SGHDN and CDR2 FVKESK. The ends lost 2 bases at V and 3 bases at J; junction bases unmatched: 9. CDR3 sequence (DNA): TGTGCCAGCAGCCAAATTGGCCAGGGGGCCGGCTACGAGCAGTACTTC. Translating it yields CASSQIGQGAGYEQYF.

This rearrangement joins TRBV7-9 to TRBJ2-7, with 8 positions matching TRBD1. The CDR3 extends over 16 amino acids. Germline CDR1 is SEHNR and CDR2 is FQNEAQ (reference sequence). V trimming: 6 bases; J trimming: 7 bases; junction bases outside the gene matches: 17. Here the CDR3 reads CASSSVGGRGHREQYF. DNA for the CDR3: TGTGCCAGCAGTTCCGTAGGGGGCAGGGGGCATCGAGAGCAGTACTTC.

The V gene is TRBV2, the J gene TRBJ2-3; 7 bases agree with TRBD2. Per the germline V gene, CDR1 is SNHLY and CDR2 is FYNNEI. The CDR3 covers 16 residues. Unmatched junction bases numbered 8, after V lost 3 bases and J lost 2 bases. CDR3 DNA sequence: TGTGCCAGCAGTGAGGCTCCTAGCGGAGACACAGATACGCAGTATTTT. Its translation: CASSEAPSGDTDTQYF.

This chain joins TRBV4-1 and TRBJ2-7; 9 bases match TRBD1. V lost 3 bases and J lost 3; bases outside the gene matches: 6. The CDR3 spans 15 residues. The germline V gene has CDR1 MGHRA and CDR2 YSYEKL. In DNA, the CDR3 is TGCGCCAGCAGCCATCGGGGACAGGGAAGCTACGAGCAGTACTTC. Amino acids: CASSHRGQGSYEQYF.

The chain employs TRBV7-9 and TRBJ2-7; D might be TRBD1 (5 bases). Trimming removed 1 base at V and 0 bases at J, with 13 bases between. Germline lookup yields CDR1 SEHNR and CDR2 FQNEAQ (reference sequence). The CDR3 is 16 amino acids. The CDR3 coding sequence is TGTGCCAGCAGCTTAGACATGGGGCCGAACTCCTACGAGCAGTACTTC. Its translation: CASSLDMGPNSYEQYF.

CDR3 DNA sequence: TGTGCCAGTAGAAGTCAGGGCGGTCAGCCCCAGCATTTT. This translates into CASRSQGGQPQHF. This chain uses TRBV6-6 with TRBJ1-5; perhaps TRBD1 as D (5 bases). The CDR3 has 13 amino acids. Trimming pared 9 bases from V and 6 bases from J, leaving 15 bases between. Germline CDR1 MNHNY, CDR2 SVGAGI (reference sequence).

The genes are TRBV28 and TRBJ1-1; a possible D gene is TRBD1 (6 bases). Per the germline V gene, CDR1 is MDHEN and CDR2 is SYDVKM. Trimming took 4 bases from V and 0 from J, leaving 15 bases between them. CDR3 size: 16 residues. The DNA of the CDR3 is TGTGCCAGCAGTTCGTACAGGGATACAATGAACACTGAAGCTTTCTTT. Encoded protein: CASSSYRDTMNTEAFF. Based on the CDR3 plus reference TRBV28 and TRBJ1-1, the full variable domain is DVKVTQSSRYLVKRTGEKVFLECVQDMDHENMFWYRQDPGLGLRLIYFSYDVKMKEKGDIPEGYSVSREKKERFSLILESASTNQTSMYLCASSSYRDTMNTEAFFGQGTRLTVV.

The CDR3 DNA sequence: TGCGCCAGCAGCCGAAGGGTACAGGAGGACTTCTACGAGCAGTACTTC. Protein product: CASSRRVQEDFYEQYF. V gene TRBV4-1 combines with J gene TRBJ2-7; either TRBD1 or TRBD2 may supply D (5 bases each). This CDR3 has 16 residues. V gave up 4 bases and J gave up 3 bases, with 19 bases separating them. The germline gives CDR1 MGHRA, CDR2 YSYEKL.

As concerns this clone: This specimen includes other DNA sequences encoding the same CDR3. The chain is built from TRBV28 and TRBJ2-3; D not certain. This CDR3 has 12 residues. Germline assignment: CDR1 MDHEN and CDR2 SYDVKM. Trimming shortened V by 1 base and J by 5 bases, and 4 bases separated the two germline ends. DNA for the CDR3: TGTGCCAGCAGTTTATCGGGAGATACGCAGTATTTT. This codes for CASSLSGDTQYF.

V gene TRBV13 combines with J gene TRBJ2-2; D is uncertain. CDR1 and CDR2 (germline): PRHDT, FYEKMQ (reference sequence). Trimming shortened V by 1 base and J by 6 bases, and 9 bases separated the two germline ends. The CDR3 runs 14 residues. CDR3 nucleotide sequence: TGTGCCAGCAGCTTAGAGTCAGGCCCCGGGGAGCTGTTTTTT. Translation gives CASSLESGPGELFF.

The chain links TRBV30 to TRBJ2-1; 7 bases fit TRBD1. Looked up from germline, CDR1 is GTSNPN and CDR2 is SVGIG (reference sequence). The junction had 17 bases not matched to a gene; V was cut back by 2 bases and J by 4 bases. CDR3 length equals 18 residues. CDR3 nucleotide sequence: TGTGCCTGGAGTCCGACTCTACCGACAGGGTCCCTTTACAATGAGCAGTTCTTC. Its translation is CAWSPTLPTGSLYNEQFF.